This TCR beta chain was recovered during a study of cytomegalovirus exposure and HLA in healthy donors. The PCR used 60 Vbeta and 13 Jbeta primers. This table comes from immunoSEQ multiplex PCR, and its TCRdb copy is limited to in-frame clones, with some not included. This sample has about 110,000 clones, with approximately 70% found just once. The sequenced material came from PBMCs. The source is a man aged 40-50 years in good health and CMV-seronegative.

In DNA form, the CDR3 reads TGTGCCAGCAGCTACCTACAGGGGGCGATCGGCCATGAGCAGTTCTTC. Protein product: CASSYLQGAIGHEQFF. The rearrangement joins TRBV7-9 to TRBJ2-1; 9 bases are a match to TRBD1. This CDR3 has 16 amino acids. Per the germline V gene, CDR1 is SEHNR and CDR2 is FQNEAQ (reference sequence). V lost 4 bases, J lost 8 bases, and 12 bases stayed unmatched.